This T cell receptor (beta chain) was captured in a study of blood T cell repertoires in COVID-19. At the level of the study: Samples taken during acute and convalescent COVID-19 were collected in the United States, Italy and Spain. Nucleic acid was either cDNA or gDNA, and it came from T cells, B-cell-depleted T cells, or PBMCs.

Original handling: Nucleated cell number was recorded as an estimate derived from reference gene primer amplification. The protocol was immunoSEQ multiplex PCR, while the TCRdb copy is restricted to in-frame clones and leaves out a portion. V and J calls and clone size are as listed in that table; D and trimming were resolved from the DNA. The data show 150,000 or so clones, 70% to 90% seen once. The V segment lost 2 bases and the J segment 3 bases; nucleotides outside the gene matches: 0. From germline, CDR1 is GTSNPN and CDR2 SVGIG (reference sequence). The CDR3 is 12 amino acids. Sequences were obtained from peripheral blood. The chain is built from TRBV30 and TRBJ1-2; 7 bases match TRBD1. The receptor was derived from a man in his forties who had recovered from COVID-19. CDR3 loop: CAWSTGDYGYTF. In nucleotides, the CDR3 is TGTGCCTGGAGTACAGGGGACTATGGCTACACCTTC.